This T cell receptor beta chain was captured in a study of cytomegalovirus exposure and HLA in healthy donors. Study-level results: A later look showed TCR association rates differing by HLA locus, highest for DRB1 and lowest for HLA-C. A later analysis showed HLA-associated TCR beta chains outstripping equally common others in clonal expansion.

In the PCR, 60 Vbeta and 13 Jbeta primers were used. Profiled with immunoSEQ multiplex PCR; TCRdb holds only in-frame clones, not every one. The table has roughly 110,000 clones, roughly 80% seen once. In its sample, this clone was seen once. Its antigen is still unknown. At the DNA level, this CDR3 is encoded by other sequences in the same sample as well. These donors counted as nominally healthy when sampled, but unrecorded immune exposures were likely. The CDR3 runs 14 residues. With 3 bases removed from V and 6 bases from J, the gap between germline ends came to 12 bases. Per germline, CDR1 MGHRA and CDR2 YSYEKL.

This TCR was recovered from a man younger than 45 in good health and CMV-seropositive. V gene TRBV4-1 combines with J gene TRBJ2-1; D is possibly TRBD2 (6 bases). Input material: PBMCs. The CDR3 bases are TGCGCCAGCAGCCACATCCGGGACTCCAATGAGCAGTTCTTC. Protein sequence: CASSHIRDSNEQFF.